This TCR beta chain emerged from a study of patients and donors after allogeneic stem cell transplantation. TCRdb reprocessed the RT-PCR reads via MiXCR and lists one record per CDR3 protein. Here the sample spans approximately 430,000 distinct CDR3 sequences, more than 15% being singletons. Germline assignment: CDR1 MNHNS and CDR2 SASEGT. J lost 4 bases, V lost 5 bases, and 10 bases had no gene match. The CDR3 totals 16 residues. The receptor comes from a human donor who was either an allogeneic HSCT recipient or a stem cell or donor lymphocyte infusion donor (not recorded which). It is not recorded whose cells these are; they may come from a transplant donor. The sample comprised blood, either unsorted or a sorted T cell fraction (not recorded which). This chain joins TRBV6-1 and TRBJ2-2; 7 nucleotides align to TRBD2. This chain's CDR3 is CASSPLLSGLTGELFF. CDR3 sequence (DNA): TGTGCCAGCAGTCCGCTCCTTAGCGGGCTCACCGGGGAGCTGTTTTTT.